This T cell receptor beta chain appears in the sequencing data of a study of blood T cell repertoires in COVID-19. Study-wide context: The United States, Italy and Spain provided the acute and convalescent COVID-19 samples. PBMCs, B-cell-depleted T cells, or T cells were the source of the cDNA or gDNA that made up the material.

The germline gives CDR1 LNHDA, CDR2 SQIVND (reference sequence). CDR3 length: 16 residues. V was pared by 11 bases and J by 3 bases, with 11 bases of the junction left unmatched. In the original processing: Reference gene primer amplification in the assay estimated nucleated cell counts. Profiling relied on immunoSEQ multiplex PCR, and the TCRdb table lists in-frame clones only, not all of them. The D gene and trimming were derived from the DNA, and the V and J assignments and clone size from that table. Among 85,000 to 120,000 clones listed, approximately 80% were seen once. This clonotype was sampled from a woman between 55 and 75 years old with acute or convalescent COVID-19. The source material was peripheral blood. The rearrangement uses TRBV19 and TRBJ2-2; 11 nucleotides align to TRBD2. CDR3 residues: CASSRLAGGDTGELFF. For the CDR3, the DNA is TGTGCCTCCTCACGGCTAGCGGGAGGAGACACCGGGGAGCTGTTTTTT.